Below are 6 T cell receptor beta chains sequenced from a single sample in a study of shared clonotypes between healthy human individuals. Profiling relied on immunoSEQ multiplex PCR, and the TCRdb table lists in-frame clones only, not all of them. Of about 1.1 million clones in the sample, roughly 80% were seen once. The sequenced sample consisted of memory CD4+ T cells from PBMCs. Subset reported: CD45RA-negative fraction. These receptors came from a man younger than 35 in good health. Some clones in this sample may be carry-over from other donors' samples.

The chain is built from TRBV30 and TRBJ2-7, with D tentatively TRBD1 (5 bases). The CDR3 is 13 amino acids. The V end was cut by 1 base, the J end by 6 bases, with 13 bases between. Germline V gene lookup returns CDR1 GTSNPN and CDR2 SVGIG (reference sequence). The CDR3 loop is CAWSEVSRGEQYF. The DNA of the CDR3 is TGTGCCTGGAGTGAGGTGTCTAGGGGCGAGCAGTACTTC.

This clone was picked up one time. V gene TRBV4-3 combines with J gene TRBJ2-1; TRBD2 matches at 9 bases. CDR3 length equals 16 residues. The junction had 9 bases not matched to a gene; V was cut back by 0 bases and J by 9 bases. Germline CDR1 and CDR2: LGHNA and YSLEER. CDR3 sequence: CASSQDYAGGGTEQFF. CDR3 nucleotides: TGCGCCAGCAGCCAAGATTACGCGGGAGGGGGGACTGAGCAGTTCTTC.

This clone was observed a few times. This rearrangement joins TRBV9 to TRBJ2-1; D perhaps matches TRBD2 (6 bases). The CDR3 totals 15 residues. V lost 1 base and J 3 bases, leaving 11 bases between the germline ends. Germline-derived CDR1 and CDR2 are SGDLS and YYNGEE. The CDR3 DNA sequence: TGTGCCAGCAGCGTATCCGGGAGCATCTACAATGAGCAGTTCTTC. Amino acid sequence: CASSVSGSIYNEQFF.

This chain links TRBV7-2 with TRBJ2-3, with 8 bases identical to TRBD1. Germline CDR1 and CDR2: SGHTA and FQGNSA. V lost 5 bases and J lost 4; bases outside the gene matches: 8. The CDR3 is 15 residues long. CDR3 in amino acids: CASSLDRAGADTQYF. Written as DNA, the CDR3 is TGTGCCAGCAGCCTGGACAGGGCTGGCGCAGATACGCAGTATTTT.

The rearrangement joins TRBV11-1 to TRBJ2-7, with 10 bases identical to TRBD2. J gave up 6 bases and V 5 bases, and 7 bases lay outside the gene matches. This CDR3 has 14 amino acids. Germline lookup yields CDR1 SGHAT and CDR2 FQDESV (reference sequence). CDR3 residues: CASSLTSGVSEQYF. CDR3 coding DNA: TGTGCCAGCAGCCTAACTAGCGGGGTCTCCGAGCAGTACTTC.

The genes are TRBV28 and TRBJ1-1; D is ambiguous. Looked up from germline, CDR1 is MDHEN and CDR2 is SYDVKM. V gave up 6 bases and J gave up 9 bases, with 14 bases separating them. The CDR3 is 12 residues long. The CDR3 sequence is CASSYTIFQAFF. CDR3 coding DNA: TGTGCCAGCAGCTATACCATTTTCCAAGCTTTCTTT.